A selection of T cell receptor beta chains follows, all from one sample in a study of OX40 agonist ivuxolimab in advanced cancers. TCRdb's table, derived via immunoSEQ multiplex PCR, lists solely in-frame clones and lacks some. The sample includes roughly 23,000 clones, about four fifths of them seen just once. Source: CD4+ or CD8+ T cells sorted from blood, taken in a trial of the OX40 agonist ivuxolimab. These receptors all stem from an adult with an advanced solid tumor such as melanoma, head and neck, liver or kidney cancer. Each CDR3 is given with its conserved first and last residue. The D gene is left open where the match is weak. Clone size is stated in some rows and not others, as once, few, many or a class when expanded.

d_gene	j_gene	v_gene	abundance	CDR3aa	CDR3nt
TRBD1	TRBJ1-5	TRBV10-2	-	CASQLTGSSHQPQHF	TGCGCCAGCCAACTGACAGGGAGCTCGCATCAGCCCCAGCATTTT
-	TRBJ1-6	TRBV27	-	CASSLDVGDNSPLHF	TGTGCCAGCAGCCTCGACGTCGGGGATAATTCACCCCTCCACTTT
TRBD1	TRBJ2-3	TRBV5-1	-	CASNEGDRDTDTQYF	TGCGCCAGCAACGAGGGGGACAGGGACACAGATACGCAGTATTTT
-	TRBJ2-3	TRBV14	-	CASSSRLGLTDTQYF	TGTGCCAGCAGCTCCCGACTGGGGTTGACAGATACGCAGTATTTT
-	TRBJ1-3	TRBV5-1	-	CASSLGQENSGNTIYF	TGCGCCAGCAGCTTGGGACAGGAGAACTCTGGAAACACCATATATTTT
TRBD2	TRBJ2-5	TRBV15	-	CATRLAGGQETQYF	TGTGCCACCAGGTTGGCGGGGGGCCAAGAGACCCAGTACTTC
TRBD1	TRBJ2-7	TRBV4-1	-	CASSHSPGQGAEQYF	TGCGCCAGCAGCCACAGCCCGGGACAGGGTGCCGAGCAGTACTTC
-	TRBJ2-3	TRBV5-6	-	CASPKGRASGRRSDTQYF	TGTGCCAGCCCCAAAGGCCGGGCTAGTGGAAGACGGTCAGATACGCAGTATTTT
-	TRBJ2-2	TRBV2	-	CARLDGSLTGELFF	TGTGCCAGACTCGACGGAAGCCTAACCGGGGAGCTGTTTTTT
TRBD1	TRBJ1-4	TRBV7-6	-	CASSPGTGGGVTNEKLFF	TGTGCCAGCAGCCCGGGGACAGGGGGAGGTGTAACTAATGAAAAACTGTTTTTT
TRBD1	TRBJ2-7	TRBV10-2	once	CASSSTGAYEQYF	TGCGCCAGCAGTTCAACAGGGGCCTACGAGCAGTACTTC
-	TRBJ2-2	TRBV9	once	CASSVSKNSGTPGELFF	TGTGCCAGCAGCGTAAGCAAGAATAGCGGAACACCTGGGGAGCTGTTTTTT
TRBD2	TRBJ2-3	TRBV19	-	CASLGTSGTDTQYF	TGTGCCAGCTTGGGCACTAGCGGCACAGATACGCAGTATTTT
-	TRBJ1-1	TRBV19	once	CASSIDDGYTEAFF	TGTGCCAGTAGTATAGATGACGGTTACACTGAAGCTTTCTTT
-	TRBJ1-6	TRBV5-6	many	CASSPPSYNSPLHF	TGTGCCAGCAGCCCCCCCTCCTATAATTCACCCCTCCACTTT
TRBD1	TRBJ2-5	TRBV7-6	-	CASSLEGWTGQETQYF	TGTGCCAGCAGCTTAGAAGGGTGGACAGGGCAAGAGACCCAGTACTTC
TRBD2	TRBJ2-2	TRBV4-1	few	CASSQDSSSGGYTGELFF	TGCGCCAGCAGCCAAGATTCATCTAGCGGGGGATACACCGGGGAGCTGTTTTTT
-	TRBJ2-3	TRBV5-6	-	CASSLGRTDTQYF	TGTGCCAGCAGCTTGGGGCGGACAGATACGCAGTATTTT
-	TRBJ2-1	TRBV9	-	CASSPTNNEQFF	TGTGCCAGCAGCCCCACCAACAATGAGCAGTTCTTC
TRBD1	TRBJ2-7	TRBV9	-	CASSAGTVKGEQYF	TGTGCCAGCAGCGCCGGGACAGTAAAAGGGGAGCAGTACTTC
TRBD2	TRBJ2-5	TRBV28	-	CASSPWASGGFDETQYF	TGTGCCAGCAGCCCATGGGCTAGCGGGGGGTTTGATGAGACCCAGTACTTC
-	TRBJ2-1	TRBV9	-	CASSVAARDEQFF	TGTGCCAGCAGCGTAGCGGCCCGCGATGAGCAGTTCTTC
-	TRBJ2-4	TRBV11-3	-	CASSLGSFQYF	TGTGCCAGCAGCTTAGGGTCGTTTCAGTACTTC
-	TRBJ2-1	TRBV28	-	CASSGGLYNEQFF	TGTGCCAGCAGTGGCGGTCTCTACAATGAGCAGTTCTTC
TRBD2	TRBJ2-1	TRBV11-2	-	CASETSGSPYNEQFF	TGTGCCAGCGAGACTAGCGGAAGCCCCTACAATGAGCAGTTCTTC
-	TRBJ1-2	TRBV9	few	CASSGVINYGYTF	TGTGCCAGCAGTGGGGTGATTAACTATGGCTACACCTTC
-	TRBJ1-2	TRBV6-5	-	CASSYGAAGGYTF	TGTGCCAGCAGTTACGGGGCAGCGGGTGGCTACACCTTC
-	TRBJ2-7	TRBV28	once	CASSRTQGWEQYF	TGTGCCAGCAGTCGAACACAGGGATGGGAGCAGTACTTC